A selection of T cell receptor beta chains follows, all from one sample in a study of cytomegalovirus exposure and HLA in healthy donors. Clones were sequenced by immunoSEQ multiplex PCR, and TCRdb holds only the in-frame ones, with some missing. The sample has about 180,000 clones, about 85% seen once. The specimen sequenced was PBMCs. The receptors derive from a man between 18 and 29 years old in good health and CMV-seropositive. Each CDR3 is given with its conserved first and last residue. The D gene is left open where the match is weak. Some rows mark clone size as missing; the rest say once, few, many or name a class of expanded clone.

J gene,V gene,D gene,clone size,CDR3 DNA,CDR3 protein
TRBJ2-3,TRBV11-2,TRBD2,-,TGTGCCAGCAGCTTAGTCGACGGGGGGGGAGATACGCAGTATTTT,CASSLVDGGGDTQYF
TRBJ2-1,TRBV27,TRBD2,-,TGTGCCAGCAGTTTAAGTCTAGCGGGAAGAGGGGAGCAGTTCTTC,CASSLSLAGRGEQFF
TRBJ1-1,TRBV28,-,-,TGTGCCAGCAGTGATCTATACTCTGAAGCTTTCTTT,CASSDLYSEAFF
TRBJ2-1,TRBV29-1,TRBD1,-,TGCAGCGGGATGGTCCAGGGGGCGCAGCAGTTCTTC,CSGMVQGAQQFF
TRBJ2-7,TRBV6-1,-,-,TGTGCCAGCAGTGAAGCACCCGGTCAGGGCTACGAGCAGTACTTC,CASSEAPGQGYEQYF
TRBJ2-7,TRBV5-6,-,-,TGTGCCAGCAGCTTGGCACCGGGACTCGATTCCTACGAGCAGTACTTC,CASSLAPGLDSYEQYF
TRBJ1-1,TRBV7-9,-,few,TGTGCCAGCAGCTGGGAGGGGATGCACACTGAAGCTTTCTTT,CASSWEGMHTEAFF
TRBJ2-5,TRBV7-9,-,few,TGTGCCAGCAGCTTTAGCAGCTACCAAGAGACCCAGTACTTC,CASSFSSYQETQYF
TRBJ1-4,TRBV7-9,-,once,TGTGCCAGCAGCTCCATGACAGGAAATGAAAAACTGTTTTTT,CASSSMTGNEKLFF
TRBJ2-1,TRBV5-4,-,-,TGTGCCAGCAGCTCACAGGGCTCCTACAATGAGCAGTTCTTC,CASSSQGSYNEQFF
TRBJ2-7,TRBV19,TRBD1,-,TGTGCCAGTAGTCCCATAGACAGGGGGATCTACGAGCAGTACTTC,CASSPIDRGIYEQYF
TRBJ1-1,TRBV6-6,TRBD1,-,TGTGCCAGCAGTTGGGCGGACAGGGATCTCAAGGAAGCTTTCTTT,CASSWADRDLKEAFF
TRBJ1-1,TRBV5-8,TRBD1,few,TGTGCCAGCAGCCGCGACAGGGCATCAAGGCGAGCTTTCTTT,CASSRDRASRRAFF
TRBJ2-3,TRBV2,-,-,TGTGCCAGCAAAGGGGCCGCTAGCACAGATACGCAGTATTTT,CASKGAASTDTQYF
TRBJ1-1,TRBV5-8,TRBD1,-,TGTGCCAGCAGCATACCCGGGGACAGGGAAGCTTTCTTT,CASSIPGDREAFF
TRBJ2-3,TRBV28,-,-,TGTGCCAGCAGTTTACCCGCGGCTCTCTCAGATACGCAGTATTTT,CASSLPAALSDTQYF
TRBJ2-7,TRBV19,-,-,TGTGCCAGTAAGACCAGGGGCGGGCACGAGCAGTACTTC,CASKTRGGHEQYF
TRBJ1-2,TRBV6-1,-,-,TGTGCCAGCAGTCTACAGGGCGACTATGGCTACACCTTC,CASSLQGDYGYTF
TRBJ1-1,TRBV2,-,-,TGTGCCAGTATCAGGGGATTGAACACTGAAGCTTTCTTT,CASIRGLNTEAFF
TRBJ1-2,TRBV5-1,-,-,TGCGCCAGCAGCTTTGGCTCGTCTGGCTACACCTTC,CASSFGSSGYTF
TRBJ1-2,TRBV28,-,-,TGTGCCAGCAGTTTACAGGGTTATGGCTACACCTTC,CASSLQGYGYTF
TRBJ2-1,TRBV19,-,-,TGTGCCAGTTCAGCGGGCCCCTACAATGAGCAGTTCTTC,CASSAGPYNEQFF